This TCR beta chain was found in a study of Tregs in tolerant kidney transplant recipients. The nonmyeloablative bone marrow transplants came from related graft donors, with transient mixed chimerism. The CDR3 consists of 16 residues. CDR1 is SGHAT and CDR2 is FQNNGV in the germline V gene. The V segment lost 3 bases and the J segment 2 bases; nucleotides outside the gene matches: 7. Data came from immunoSEQ multiplex PCR; TCRdb stores just in-frame clones and leaves some out. The data hold 50,000 to 65,000 clones, with about 87% observed a single time. The source material was CD4+ T cells from blood (PBMCs), sampled 6 months after the transplant. The receptor comes from a human patient who received a combined kidney and bone marrow transplant. The T cells may partly be graft donor cells. The rearrangement uses TRBV11-2 and TRBJ2-5; 9 nucleotides agree with TRBD2. The CDR3 nucleotides read TGTGCCAGCAGCTTGTTAGCGGGGGAACTTCAAGAGACCCAGTACTTC. This encodes CASSLLAGELQETQYF. The whole variable domain, remainder taken from reference TRBV11-2 and TRBJ2-5, is EAGVAQSPRYKIIEKRQSVAFWCNPISGHATLYWYQQILGQGPKLLIQFQNNGVVDDSQLPKDRFSAERLKGVDSTLKIQPAKLEDSAVYLCASSLLAGELQETQYFGPGTRLLVL.